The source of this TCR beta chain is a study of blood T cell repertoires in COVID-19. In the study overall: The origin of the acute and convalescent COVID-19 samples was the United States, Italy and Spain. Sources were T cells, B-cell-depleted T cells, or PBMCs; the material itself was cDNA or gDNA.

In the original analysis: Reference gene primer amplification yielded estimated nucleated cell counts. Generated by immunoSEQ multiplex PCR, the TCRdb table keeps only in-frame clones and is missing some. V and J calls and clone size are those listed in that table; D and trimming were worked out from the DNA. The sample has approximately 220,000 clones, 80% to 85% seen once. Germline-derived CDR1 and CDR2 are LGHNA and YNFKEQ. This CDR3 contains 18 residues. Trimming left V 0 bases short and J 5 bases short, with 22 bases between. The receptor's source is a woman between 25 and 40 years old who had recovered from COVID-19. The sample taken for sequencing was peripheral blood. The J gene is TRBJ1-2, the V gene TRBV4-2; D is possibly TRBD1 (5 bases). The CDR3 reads CASSQDRPGLGVRYGYTF. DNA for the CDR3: TGTGCCAGCAGCCAAGATAGGCCCGGGCTAGGGGTGCGGTATGGCTACACCTTC.